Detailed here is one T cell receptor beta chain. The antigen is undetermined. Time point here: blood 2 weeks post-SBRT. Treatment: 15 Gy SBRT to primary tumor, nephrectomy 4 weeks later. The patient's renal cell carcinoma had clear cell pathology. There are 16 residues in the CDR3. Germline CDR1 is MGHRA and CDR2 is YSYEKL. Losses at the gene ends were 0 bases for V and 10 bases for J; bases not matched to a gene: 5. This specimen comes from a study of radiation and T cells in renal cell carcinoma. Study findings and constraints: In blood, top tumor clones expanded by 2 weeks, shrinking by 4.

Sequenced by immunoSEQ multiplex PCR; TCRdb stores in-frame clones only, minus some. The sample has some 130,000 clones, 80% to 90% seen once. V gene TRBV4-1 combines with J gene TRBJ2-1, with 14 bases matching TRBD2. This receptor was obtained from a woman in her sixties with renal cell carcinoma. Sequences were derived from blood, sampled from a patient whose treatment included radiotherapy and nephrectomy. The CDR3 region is CASSQDEGLAGDEQFF. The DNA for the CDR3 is TGCGCCAGCAGCCAAGATGAGGGACTAGCGGGAGACGAGCAGTTCTTC.